One sample yielded the 26 T cell receptor beta chains listed below, sequenced in a study of lymphopenia after photon versus proton radiotherapy. Repertoires were generated with immunoSEQ multiplex PCR, while TCRdb's copy carries only in-frame clones and drops some. The sample shows some 38,000 clones, about 94% of them seen only once. Source: peripheral blood, taken from a patient treated with photon-based radiotherapy. Receptors originate from a man in his 60s with cholangiocarcinoma.

The J gene is TRBJ2-2, the V gene TRBV14, with D uncertain. CDR1 SGHDN and CDR2 FVKESK come from the germline V gene. The CDR3 has 13 amino acids. Trimming cost V 0 bases and J 7 bases, with 6 bases left between them. CDR3 bases: TGTGCCAGCAGCCAAGAATTCGGCGGGGAGCTGTTTTTT. Amino acids: CASSQEFGGELFF. Full variable domain (remainder filled in from reference TRBV14 and TRBJ2-2): EAGVTQFPSHSVIEKGQTVTLRCDPISGHDNLYWYRRVMGKEIKFLLHFVKESKQDESGMPNNRFLAERTGGTYSTLKVQPAELEDSGVYFCASSQEFGGELFFGEGSRLTVL.

The genes are TRBV15 and TRBJ1-6, with 7 bases matching TRBD1. The CDR3 has 15 amino acids. The germline CDR1 and CDR2 sequences are LNHNV and YYDKDF (reference sequence). V dropped 5 bases and J dropped 9; count of bases not matched to a gene: 10. The CDR3 region is CATSRARQGGSPLHF. CDR3 nucleotides: TGTGCCACCAGCCGTGCCAGACAGGGCGGTTCACCCCTCCACTTT.

The rearrangement uses TRBV11-3 and TRBJ2-7; 9 bases are shared with TRBD1. The V gene's germline CDR1 is SGHNT and CDR2 YENEEA. The V segment lost 5 bases and the J segment 7 bases; nucleotides outside the gene matches: 9. The CDR3 covers 14 residues. CDR3 nucleotide sequence: TGTGCCAGCAGCCCGCGGGACAGGGTCGAAGAGCAGTACTTC. Protein: CASSPRDRVEEQYF.

The V and J genes are TRBV4-2 and TRBJ2-5; D remains unclear. CDR3 length: 14 amino acids. Germline V lookup: CDR1 LGHNA, CDR2 YNFKEQ. Deletions cut 1 base from V and 5 bases from J, with 11 bases between. The CDR3 coding sequence is TGTGCCAGCAGCCAAGTAGGGTCTGAGGAGACCCAGTACTTC. Residues: CASSQVGSEETQYF.

The chain has TRBV6-5 and TRBJ2-5, with D maybe TRBD1 (6 bases). The CDR3 has 16 amino acids. Per germline, CDR1 MNHEY and CDR2 SVGAGI. V was cut by 3 bases and J by 5 bases, with 19 bases left in between. CDR3 nucleotides: TGTGCCAGCAGTTATTCGATGACAGGAACTCTTGAGACCCAGTACTTC. Translating gives CASSYSMTGTLETQYF.

This clone was seen a few times. The chain recombines TRBV6-5 with TRBJ2-7; the D is unclear. The CDR3 spans 13 residues. The V end was cut by 6 bases, the J end by 3 bases, with 12 bases between. Germline CDR1 MNHEY, CDR2 SVGAGI. The CDR3 sequence is CASSVSSVYEQYF. The CDR3 DNA reads as TGTGCCAGCAGCGTCTCCTCGGTCTACGAGCAGTACTTC.

The chain joins TRBV6-5 to TRBJ1-3; D possibly corresponds to TRBD1 (5 bases). CDR3 length: 16 amino acids. Trimming stripped 2 bases from V and 0 bases from J, with 11 bases between. Germline V lookup: CDR1 MNHEY, CDR2 SVGAGI. The DNA for the CDR3 is TGTGCCAGCAGTTACCGGGGACCTCTCTCTGGAAACACCATATATTTT. This translates into CASSYRGPLSGNTIYF.

In this sample, this clone is medium-sized. V usage is TRBV2 and J usage is TRBJ1-5; D remains unclear. The CDR3 contains 12 residues. The V end lost 8 bases, the J end lost 6 bases, and 11 bases lay between the germline ends. Germline CDR1 is SNHLY and CDR2 is FYNNEI. The CDR3 sequence: CASGQEAQPQHF. For the CDR3, the DNA is TGTGCCAGCGGCCAGGAGGCTCAGCCCCAGCATTTT.

J is TRBJ2-7 and V is TRBV18, with D maybe TRBD2 (6 bases). The germline V gene has CDR1 KGHSH and CDR2 LQKENI. The CDR3 loop spans 14 amino acids. Trimming took 5 bases from V and 2 from J, leaving 13 bases between them. The CDR3 loop is CASSAGRLTYEQYF. The CDR3 DNA sequence: TGTGCCAGCTCAGCGGGACGGCTGACCTACGAGCAGTACTTC.

The rearrangement links TRBV4-1 to TRBJ2-2; D is undetermined. This CDR3 is built from 16 residues. Trimming shortened V by 4 bases and J by 1 base, and 13 bases separated the two germline ends. In germline, CDR1 is MGHRA, CDR2 YSYEKL. The CDR3 here is CASSREGSLNTGELFF. Written as DNA, the CDR3 is TGCGCCAGCAGCCGTGAAGGATCCCTGAACACCGGGGAGCTGTTTTTT.

J is TRBJ2-1 and V is TRBV6-5; D possibly uses TRBD1 or TRBD2 (5 bases each). V lost 1 base and J lost 3, with 7 bases in between. The CDR3 has 14 amino acids. Germline CDR1 reads MNHEY; CDR2 reads SVGAGI. The CDR3: CASSYLGDYNEQFF. In DNA form, the CDR3 reads TGTGCCAGCAGTTACTTGGGGGACTACAATGAGCAGTTCTTC.

This chain joins TRBV5-1 and TRBJ1-1, with D hard to call. Trimming left V 0 bases short and J 0 bases short, with 9 bases between. Germline CDR1 SGHRS, CDR2 YFSETQ. The CDR3 is made up of 15 amino acids. CDR3: CASSLGFQLNTEAFF. The CDR3 region has the DNA TGCGCCAGCAGCTTGGGTTTTCAGCTGAACACTGAAGCTTTCTTT.

The rearrangement joins TRBV19 to TRBJ1-4; D is uncertain. Trimming pared 3 bases from V and 5 bases from J, leaving 13 bases between. The CDR3 totals 15 residues. CDR1 is LNHDA, CDR2 SQIVND, per germline (reference sequence). The CDR3 DNA reads TGTGCCAGTAGTATGAAGGGTACCGAGAATGAAAAACTGTTTTTT. It yields the protein CASSMKGTENEKLFF.

This rearrangement joins TRBV5-1 to TRBJ2-7, with 7 bases that match TRBD2. This CDR3 has 15 residues. After removal of 2 bases from V and 7 bases from J, the junction contained 12 bases not matched to a gene. From germline, CDR1 is SGHRS and CDR2 YFSETQ. For the CDR3, the DNA is TGCGCCAGCAGCTTCGAGAGCGGGGACGGTCTGGAGCAGTACTTC. Translation: CASSFESGDGLEQYF.

V is TRBV7-9 and J is TRBJ2-3; D unresolved. Germline lookup yields CDR1 SEHNR and CDR2 FQNEAQ (reference sequence). With 5 bases removed from V and 1 base from J, the gap between germline ends came to 10 bases. The CDR3 totals 14 residues. CDR3 coding DNA: TGTGCCAGCAGCCCGGTTGGGGGCACAGATACGCAGTATTTT. Its protein is CASSPVGGTDTQYF.

The chain couples TRBV4-2 to TRBJ2-3; 11 bases align to TRBD2. After removal of 5 bases from V and 6 bases from J, the junction contained 4 bases not matched to a gene. Germline V lookup: CDR1 LGHNA, CDR2 YNFKEQ. This CDR3 is built from 14 residues. The CDR3 region has the DNA TGTGCCAGCAGCGCTAGCGGGGGGCCGGATACGCAGTATTTT. It yields the protein CASSASGGPDTQYF.

The chain carries TRBV9 and TRBJ2-7, with D possibly TRBD2 on 6 matching bases. Trimming removed 4 bases at V and 3 bases at J, with 17 bases between. Germline CDR1 is SGDLS and CDR2 is YYNGEE. CDR3 size: 15 residues. The CDR3 loop reads CASSPGTGEGYEQYF. CDR3 DNA sequence: TGTGCCAGCAGCCCCGGAACGGGGGAAGGCTACGAGCAGTACTTC.

V is TRBV7-2 and J is TRBJ1-4, with 11 bases matching TRBD1. CDR1 SGHTA and CDR2 FQGNSA come from the germline V gene. Trimming cost V 4 bases and J 12 bases; bases outside gene matches: 7. CDR3 length: 14 residues. CDR3 DNA: TGTGCCAGCAGCTGGGGACAGGGGGGATTAGAACTGTTTTTT. This translates into CASSWGQGGLELFF.

The chain uses TRBV4-3 and TRBJ1-2; D is perhaps TRBD1 (5 bases). Germline loops: CDR1 LGHNA, CDR2 YSLEER. V dropped 1 base and J dropped 8 bases, with 11 bases sitting between them. The CDR3 loop spans 13 amino acids. This chain's CDR3 is CASSQVEGVGYTF. In nucleotides, the CDR3 is TGCGCCAGCAGCCAAGTCGAAGGGGTCGGCTACACCTTC.

V and J are TRBV7-8 and TRBJ1-1; D gene unclear. In germline, CDR1 is SGHVS, CDR2 FQNEAQ. CDR3 size: 13 residues. V was clipped by 5 bases and J by 1 base, with 8 bases between them. CDR3 DNA sequence: TGTGCCAGCAGCGCTATAGCGAACACTGAAGCTTTCTTT. Its translation is CASSAIANTEAFF.

This chain joins TRBV6-5 and TRBJ1-6, with TRBD1 matching 7 bases. Germline V CDR1 and CDR2: MNHEY, SVGAGI. The CDR3 extends over 16 amino acids. Unmatched junction bases numbered 12, after V lost 4 bases and J lost 9 bases. The CDR3 spells CASSFHSRDSSSPLHF. The CDR3 DNA reads TGTGCCAGCAGTTTTCATTCCCGGGACAGCAGTTCACCCCTCCACTTT.

V and J are TRBV5-1 and TRBJ2-5, with TRBD2 matching 10 bases. The CDR3 extends over 15 amino acids. V shed 4 bases, J shed 2 bases, and the junction held 5 bases outside the gene matches. CDR1 and CDR2 from the germline V gene are SGHRS and YFSETQ. The CDR3 DNA is TGCGCCAGCAGCGACGGGACTAGCGAACAAGAGACCCAGTACTTC. Translating gives CASSDGTSEQETQYF.

The V gene is TRBV2, the J gene TRBJ2-7, with a possible D match to TRBD2 (5 bases). Germline V lookup: CDR1 SNHLY, CDR2 FYNNEI. The CDR3 contains 13 residues. V was shortened by 7 bases and J by 2 bases, with 12 bases between the two germline ends. In DNA form, the CDR3 reads TGTGCCAGCATCCCCCGGGGTACCTACGAGCAGTACTTC. Translation gives CASIPRGTYEQYF.

The genes are TRBV5-1 and TRBJ2-7; D is uncertain. CDR1 is SGHRS, CDR2 YFSETQ, per germline. V lost 0 bases to trimming and J lost 4 bases, with 2 bases between them. There are 11 residues in the CDR3. Here the CDR3 DNA reads TGCGCCAGCAGCTTGGGGTACGAGCAGTACTTC. Protein sequence: CASSLGYEQYF.

This chain connects TRBV18 to TRBJ1-2; 8 bases agree with TRBD1. CDR1 KGHSH and CDR2 LQKENI come from the germline V gene. Unmatched junction bases numbered 3, after V lost 6 bases and J lost 3 bases. The CDR3 consists of 13 residues. CDR3 amino acids: CASSLGQDYGYTF. The CDR3 bases are TGTGCCAGCTCGTTGGGACAGGACTATGGCTACACCTTC.

The gene calls are TRBV18 and TRBJ2-3; 10 positions agree with TRBD2. The CDR3 covers 15 residues. Germline V gene lookup returns CDR1 KGHSH and CDR2 LQKENI. The V segment lost 3 bases and the J segment 1 base; nucleotides outside the gene matches: 1. CDR3 region: CASSPGLAGTDTQYF. Here the CDR3 DNA reads TGTGCCAGCTCACCCGGACTAGCGGGCACAGATACGCAGTATTTT.